This TCR beta chain stems from a study of shared clonotypes between healthy human individuals (dated by TCRdb to between 2020 and 2021). Background on the whole study: The cohort comprised two women and a few men aged 18 to 49 years. To increase sequencing depth and limit assay-specific biases, different laboratories used diverse techniques to prepare libraries and sequence TCR repertoires. Each donor's leukapheresis produced roughly between about 0.9 and 9.5 billion PBMCs. The study deeply sequenced blood TCR repertoires of five healthy adults to estimate repertoire size and the extent of clonotype sharing between individuals. Per donor, three plates each were used for CD4 naive and CD4 memory, two for CD8 naive, and one for CD8 memory.

About this clone itself: Its antigen specificity is not known. No much larger clone exists at a distance of one base, and base qualities are not known.

Healthy HIV-negative adults with no recently reported acute infections or vaccinations were included as donors. Every donor was a Caucasian adult living in Nashville, Tennessee, USA. Magnetic negative selection was used to enrich CD4+ T cells, after which naive cells were positively selected on CD45RA and the negative fraction became the memory subset. Blood was obtained by leukapheresis, after which PBMCs were separated by Ficoll-Histopaque density gradient centrifugation and cryopreserved in liquid nitrogen vapor phase. Analytical flow cytometry was used to check the purity and quantity of each magnetically sorted T cell population. From each sorted fraction, genomic DNA was isolated and quantified by UV absorbance on a Nanodrop 2000c. The junction shows trimming of 7 bases on V and 4 bases on J, and the gene matches do not reach 4 bases of it. The germline V gene yields SNHLY for CDR1 and FYNNEI for CDR2. The CDR3, cysteine through phenylalanine, is 13 amino acids long. The only DNA kept is the CDR3, 39 bases in frame from the first base.

Using the deep immunoSEQ assay, multiplex PCR amplified TCR CDR3 regions from genomic DNA. Genomic DNA extracted from each cell subset was distributed evenly over all wells of several immunoSEQ 96-well plates, and each plate served as one replicate. For sorted subsets, roughly 200 ng genomic DNA, equal to 30,000 or so T cell genomes, was loaded into each replicate PCR. The purified libraries were quantified using a Qubit 3.0 fluorometer, sized with a Bioanalyzer 2100, and then quantified again using the KAPA Library Quantification kit. Every immunoSEQ 96-well plate was sequenced on a dedicated single-read 150-cycle Illumina NextSeq 550 flow cell. Per the original workflow: The immunoSEQ output contained only junctional sequences without quality scores, so filtering could not match that applied to full-length reads. To assign V/J genes and CDR3, sequences were annotated using PyIR, a Python wrapper for IgBLAST v1.9, with IMGT germline references. Any read was removed if the V/J assignment was weak (E-value above 1e-6), the CDR3 was missing, or the read contained stop codons, out-of-frame junctions, or ambiguous translated residues. V3J clonotypes were defined by identical inferred V gene, J gene, and CDR3 amino acid sequence. Percentage overlap between repertoires was calculated by dividing the number of shared unique clonotypes by the size of the smaller repertoire. RTK rarefaction, the Chao1 estimator, and Recon v2.1 estimates of unobserved clonotypes were used to assess repertoire richness. Generation probabilities were computed with OLGA for all TCRbeta clonotypes obtained by the gDNA method from several donors. TCRdb took this table from immuneACCESS and kept in-frame rearrangements with V and J called. Such tables lack part of the clones; where checked against another copy, unresolved V genes explain under half of the gap, and the rest is unexplained. V and J calls and clone size follow that table, whereas D and trimming were derived from the DNA. The table for this sample lists about 2,500,000 clones; approximately 94% of them were counted only once. The top ten clones comprise under 0.15% of the sample.

Broad study findings and their caveats: Incomplete sequencing was indicated by rarefaction of sorted-subset datasets, despite the large sequencing depth. Compared with non-shared clonotypes, the clonotypes found in all four sorted-subset donors had higher generation probabilities. Because the study included a small number of donors, the genetic and exposure-history diversity represented was limited. Only blood was sampled, and tissue TCR repertoires likely differ from those in blood. Naive subsets generally had larger estimated clonotype richness than memory subsets. Roughly 5% of naive CD4, 3.5% of naive CD8, around 2.3% of memory CD4, and about 0.4% of memory CD8 clonotypes were shared across a few donors. Pairwise subsampling indicated that sequencing depth was expected to affect the degree of clonotype sharing among donors.

The chain uses TRBV2 and TRBJ2-5, with TRBD1 identical over 9 junction bases. Sequences were obtained from naive CD4+ T cells sorted from blood. The sample's cell subset or site label is to be understood as: CD45RA+ positively selected. The receptor comes from a young man in good health. The CDR3 amino acid sequence is: CASTTGQGETQYF. Read as DNA, the sequence is TGTGCCAGCACAACGGGACAGGGAGAGACCCAGTACTTC.